This T cell receptor beta chain was sequenced during a study of early T cells in non-severe SARS-CoV-2 infection. About the research overall: Chains were not paired, and sequencing was done on bulk RNA from unsorted whole blood.

Tagging with unique molecular identifiers was applied to individual cDNA molecules. TCRdb independently ran MiXCR on the 5' RACE reads; one entry per CDR3 protein. This sample has 60,000 or so distinct CDR3 sequences, with about 9.8% found just once. A remark on this clonotype: Its specificity is unknown.

Study-level results: Missing private and CD4 specificities, VDJdb matching favored anti-spike CD8 responses.

Germline V gene data show CDR1 as SGHRS and CDR2 as YFSETQ. With 5 bases clipped from V and 7 bases from J, the junction kept 9 bases outside the gene matches. This CDR3 region has 16 residues. Sample: whole blood. The receptor's source is an adult who was a healthcare worker with PCR-confirmed SARS-CoV-2 infection or an uninfected control (not recorded which). The chain recombines TRBV5-1 with TRBJ2-2; TRBD1 agrees at 12 bases. The CDR3, as DNA: TGCGCCAGCAGTACCGCGGGGACAGGGGGCAGCGGGGAGCTGTTTTTT. This gives the protein CASSTAGTGGSGELFF.